This T cell receptor beta chain is from a study of T cell repertoires in ileal Crohn's disease. Study-level background: 30% to 40% were active smokers at surgery; median disease duration was 7.9 years.

Study-wide results and limits: Active smokers at surgery had more clonal expansions than non-smokers. Mucosal expansions were suggested to be mainly CD8 T cells.

A remark on this clone: Its antigen is not identified.

Only in-frame clones appear in the TCRdb table, and some are missing; sequencing was by immunoSEQ multiplex PCR. The sample holds 6,000 to 8,000 clones, approximately 80% seen once. The receptor was isolated from an adult with Crohn's disease. What was sequenced was ileal tissue.

CDR3 DNA sequence: TGTGCCAGCAGTGGGGGACAGACGGGGCAGCCCCAGCATTTT. This encodes CASSGGQTGQPQHF. This sequence joins TRBV7-9 and TRBJ1-5; 7 bases are a match to TRBD1. The germline V gene encodes CDR1 SEHNR and CDR2 FQNEAQ (reference sequence). The length of the CDR3 is 14 residues. V dropped 6 bases and J dropped 7; count of bases not matched to a gene: 9.